This TCR beta chain stems from a study of beta chain features in type 1 diabetes. About the research overall: Patients did not differ from healthy donors in age, gender or cell yield.

Staining for CD45RO/CCR7/CD25/CD127/CD95/CD27 allowed sorting of CD4+ naive, central memory, regulatory and stem cell-like memory cells. CDR1 LGHNA and CDR2 YNFKEQ come from the germline V gene. V shed 6 bases and J 9 bases; nucleotides not matched to a gene: 14. CDR3 length equals 15 residues. Sequencing targeted expressed TCRB transcripts, as all isolated RNA had been reverse transcribed. TCRdb's table, derived via immunoSEQ multiplex PCR, lists solely in-frame clones and lacks some. In the table there are 38,000 or so clones, around 60% of which are singletons. Study results and limitations: Possibly, sequencing cDNA over-represented cells that had high TCR expression levels.

A remark on this clone: Its antigen is as yet unknown.

The gene calls are TRBV4-2 and TRBJ2-1, with TRBD2 matching 7 bases. The sequencing input was Tregs from blood. The source of this sequence is a woman in her twenties or thirties in good health. The CDR3 bases are TGTGCCAGCAGTGCGGCGAGACTAGCAATGACTGAGCAGTTCTTC. Residues: CASSAARLAMTEQFF.